These 14 T cell receptor beta chains were all obtained from the same sample, sequenced in a study of blood T cell repertoires in COVID-19 (dated by TCRdb to 2020 to 2021). Library preparation employed the immunoSEQ multiplex PCR assay. TCRdb took over this immuneACCESS table, retaining in-frame rearrangements with V and J assigned. Such tables are incomplete; in checked studies, under half of the missing clones stem from an unresolved V gene, and the remainder is unexplained. This sample gives about 140,000 clones in total; over 80% of them show up just once. In total, the top ten clones hold roughly 9.6% of the sample. Source material: peripheral blood. All receptors derive from a woman aged 80 or over with acute or convalescent COVID-19.

The rearrangement joins TRBV10-3 to TRBJ2-7, with 9 positions matching TRBD1. The CDR3 sequence is 14 residues long. The V gene end was trimmed by 6 bases and the J gene end by 2 bases; junction bases not matched to a gene: 5. Germline V CDR1 and CDR2: ENHRY, SYGVKD. CDR3 loop: CAIRAGQGPYEQYF. The CDR3 nucleotides read TGTGCCATCAGGGCGGGACAGGGACCCTACGAGCAGTACTTC.

V is TRBV5-4 and J is TRBJ1-2; TRBD1 is a possible D gene (5 bases). CDR1 is SGHNT, CDR2 YYREEE, per germline (reference sequence). Deletions cut 4 bases from V and 7 bases from J, with 17 bases between. The CDR3 is 14 amino acids. The CDR3 spells CASSRFGQGAGYTF. The DNA for the CDR3 is TGTGCCAGCAGCCGTTTCGGGCAGGGTGCTGGCTACACCTTC.

The genes are TRBV7-9 and TRBJ2-2; TRBD2 matches 8 bases. This CDR3 is built from 17 residues. V trimming: 3 bases; J trimming: 2 bases; junction bases outside the gene matches: 8. Germline-derived CDR1 and CDR2 are SEHNR and FQNEAQ (reference sequence). CDR3 residues: CASSLPRGGPNTGELFF. CDR3 coding DNA: TGTGCCAGCAGCTTGCCCCGCGGGGGGCCAAACACCGGGGAGCTGTTTTTT.

The gene calls are TRBV6-1 and TRBJ1-1, with no clear D. This CDR3 is built from 15 residues. The ends were cut back, 3 bases at V and 0 bases at J, with 11 bases in the middle. Per germline, CDR1 MNHNS and CDR2 SASEGT. In DNA form, the CDR3 reads TGTGCCAGCAGTGAGTCGGCCAGGATGAACACTGAAGCTTTCTTT. It codes for CASSESARMNTEAFF.

The gene calls are TRBV7-9 and TRBJ1-1; D is perhaps TRBD1 (6 bases). V lost 1 base and J 1 base, leaving 10 bases between the germline ends. The CDR3 covers 15 residues. Looked up from germline, CDR1 is SEHNR and CDR2 is FQNEAQ (reference sequence). The CDR3 region is CASSLVGTPNTEAFF. The CDR3 DNA is TGTGCCAGCAGCTTAGTGGGGACACCGAACACTGAAGCTTTCTTT.

The rearrangement links TRBV7-3 to TRBJ1-2; D may be TRBD1 (5 bases). The V gene's germline CDR1 is SGHTA and CDR2 FQGTGA. The germline V and J ends were trimmed by 2 bases and 13 bases, with 20 bases remaining between them. The CDR3 has 14 residues. The CDR3, as DNA: TGTGCCAGCAGCTTACTACGGGGGACGCTGGATCTCACCTTC. Its translation is CASSLLRGTLDLTF.

Only one count was recorded for this clone. This chain uses TRBV11-2 with TRBJ1-1, with 8 bases lining up with TRBD1. There are 13 residues in the CDR3. Germline V gene lookup returns CDR1 SGHAT and CDR2 FQNNGV. With 10 bases clipped from V and 2 bases from J, the junction kept 6 bases outside the gene matches. The CDR3 DNA reads as TGTGCCACCAGGACAGGGCTAAACACTGAAGCTTTCTTT. Translating gives CATRTGLNTEAFF. The full variable domain, rest sourced from reference TRBV11-2 and TRBJ1-1, is EAGVAQSPRYKIIEKRQSVAFWCNPISGHATLYWYQQILGQGPKLLIQFQNNGVVDDSQLPKDRFSAERLKGVDSTLKIQPAKLEDSAVYLCATRTGLNTEAFFGQGTRLTVV.

The chain links TRBV15 to TRBJ1-1, with D maybe TRBD1 (5 bases). CDR3 size: 15 residues. Trimming took 0 bases from V and 1 from J, leaving 9 bases between them. The germline CDR1 and CDR2 sequences are LNHNV and YYDKDF (reference sequence). CDR3 amino acids: CATSRDQGWNTEAFF. For the CDR3, the DNA is TGTGCCACCAGCAGAGATCAGGGATGGAACACTGAAGCTTTCTTT.

The chain is built from TRBV18 and TRBJ1-4; the match to TRBD1 covers 7 bases. The germline CDR1 and CDR2 sequences are KGHSH and LQKENI. With 1 base clipped from V and 3 bases from J, the junction kept 2 bases outside the gene matches. The length of the CDR3 is 15 residues. CDR3 region: CASSPLGTANEKLFF. DNA of the CDR3: TGTGCCAGCTCACCACTTGGGACAGCTAATGAAAAACTGTTTTTT. The complete variable domain, with remaining parts taken from reference TRBV18 and TRBJ1-4, reads NAGVMQNPRHLVRRRGQEARLRCSPMKGHSHVYWYRQLPEEGLKFMVYLQKENIIDESGMPKERFSAEFPKEGPSILRIQQVVRGDSAAYFCASSPLGTANEKLFFGSGTQLSVL.

Points on this clone: Different DNA sequences within this sample yield the same CDR3. This chain connects TRBV2 to TRBJ1-5; D is perhaps TRBD1 (5 bases). The CDR3 totals 14 residues. Trimming removed 4 bases from V and 2 bases from J, with 9 bases in between. CDR1 and CDR2 (germline): SNHLY, FYNNEI. CDR3 nucleotide sequence: TGTGCCAGCAGTGGGCAGGGTGGCAATCAGCCCCAGCATTTT. It translates to CASSGQGGNQPQHF.

The CDR3 region has the DNA TGTGCCAGCAGTGTTGGGACAGGGTCTCCAAACTATGGCTACACCTTC. This translates into CASSVGTGSPNYGYTF. The V call is TRBV6-4, the J call TRBJ1-2; 9 nucleotides agree with TRBD1. This CDR3 comprises 16 residues. The germline CDR1 and CDR2 sequences are MRHNA and SNTAGT. V shed 4 bases, J shed 2 bases, and the junction held 8 bases outside the gene matches.

Only a few counts were recorded for this clone. The V gene is TRBV3-1 (or the pseudogene TRBV3-2), the J gene TRBJ2-7; 8 bases line up with TRBD2. The germline CDR1 and CDR2 sequences are LGHDT and YNNKEL (reference sequence). The CDR3 has 16 amino acids. After removal of 0 bases from V and 1 base from J, the junction contained 5 bases not matched to a gene. The DNA of the CDR3 is TGTGCCAGCAGCCAAGATCGGGAGGGTTGGTCCTACGAGCAGTACTTC. As protein: CASSQDREGWSYEQYF.

The chain recombines TRBV27 with TRBJ2-5, with D possibly matching TRBD1 (5 bases). V lost 2 bases to trimming and J lost 5 bases, with 9 bases between them. CDR3 size: 13 residues. CDR1 MNHEY and CDR2 SMNVEV come from the germline V gene (reference sequence). In DNA form, the CDR3 reads TGTGCCAGCAGTTTAGGCAGGGCGGAGACCCAGTACTTC. Its translation is CASSLGRAETQYF.

The gene calls are TRBV7-9 and TRBJ2-1; perhaps TRBD2 as D (7 bases). The CDR3 spans 15 residues. Germline CDR1 is SEHNR and CDR2 is FQNEAQ (reference sequence). The V gene lost 1 base and the J gene lost 3 bases, with 10 bases spanning the gap. The DNA of the CDR3 is TGTGCCAGCAGCTTAGGCGGGGGCCTCTACAATGAGCAGTTCTTC. It specifies CASSLGGGLYNEQFF.